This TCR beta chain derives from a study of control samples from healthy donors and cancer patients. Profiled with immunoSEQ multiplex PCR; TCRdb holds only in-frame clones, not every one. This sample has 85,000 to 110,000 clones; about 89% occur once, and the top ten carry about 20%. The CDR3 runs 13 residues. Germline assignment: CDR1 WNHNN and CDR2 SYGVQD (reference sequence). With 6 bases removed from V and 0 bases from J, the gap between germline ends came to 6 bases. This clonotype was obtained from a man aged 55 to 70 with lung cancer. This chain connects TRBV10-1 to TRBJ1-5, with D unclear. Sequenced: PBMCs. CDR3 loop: CASSRDSNQPQHF. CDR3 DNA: TGCGCCAGCAGCAGAGATAGCAATCAGCCCCAGCATTTT.